The 29 T cell receptor beta chains given below trace back to one sample, sequenced in a study of blood T cell repertoires in COVID-19. TCRdb's copy holds only in-frame clones and misses some; the assay was immunoSEQ multiplex PCR. The sample comprises some 46,000 clones, 70% to 90% of which are singletons, and roughly a third rests with the top ten. Input material: peripheral blood. The receptor set was obtained from a woman aged 80 or over with COVID-19, enrolled during active disease.

The rearrangement uses TRBV28 and TRBJ2-5; D possibly corresponds to TRBD2 (6 bases). The CDR3 totals 13 residues. Trimming left V 2 bases short and J 5 bases short, with 9 bases between. The V gene's germline CDR1 is MDHEN and CDR2 SYDVKM. The CDR3 region is CASSLGGAETQYF. For the CDR3, the DNA is TGTGCCAGCAGTTTAGGAGGGGCCGAGACCCAGTACTTC.

This clone was recorded a few times. The chain uses TRBV9 and TRBJ1-5, with 7 nucleotides matching TRBD1. J lost 2 bases, V lost 0 bases, and 2 bases had no gene match. Per germline, CDR1 SGDLS and CDR2 YYNGEE. CDR3 length: 15 residues. CDR3: CASSVGGTGNQPQHF. The CDR3, as DNA: TGTGCCAGCAGCGTAGGGGGGACAGGCAATCAGCCCCAGCATTTT.

The chain uses TRBV4-3 and TRBJ2-1; the match to TRBD2 covers 9 bases. The junction had 6 bases not matched to a gene; V was cut back by 1 base and J by 8 bases. There are 15 residues in the CDR3. Germline assignment: CDR1 LGHNA and CDR2 YSLEER. The CDR3 nucleotides are TGCGCCAGCAGCCAAGCTAGCGGGATCTTCGATGAGCAGTTCTTC. This sequence encodes CASSQASGIFDEQFF.

The chain couples TRBV19 to TRBJ2-7, with 12 nucleotides matching TRBD2. The CDR3 is made up of 18 amino acids. The germline CDR1 and CDR2 sequences are LNHDA and SQIVND (reference sequence). With 1 base clipped from V and 1 base from J, the junction kept 8 bases outside the gene matches. The CDR3 loop reads CASSIGGTSGHFSYEQYF. CDR3 nucleotide sequence: TGTGCCAGTAGTATAGGGGGGACTAGCGGGCACTTTTCCTACGAGCAGTACTTC.

V and J are TRBV20-1 and TRBJ1-3; 7 positions agree with TRBD1. Looked up from germline, CDR1 is DFQATT and CDR2 is SNEGSKA (reference sequence). This CDR3 is built from 17 residues. Unmatched junction bases numbered 12, after V lost 4 bases and J lost 0 bases. CDR3 sequence: CSAIDPSDRFSGNTIYF. CDR3 coding DNA: TGCAGTGCTATTGACCCCTCGGACAGGTTCTCTGGAAACACCATATATTTT.

The chain links TRBV28 to TRBJ2-1; tentative D call: TRBD2 (5 bases). CDR3 length: 14 residues. CDR1 and CDR2 from the germline V gene are MDHEN and SYDVKM. V was shortened by 2 bases and J by 3 bases, with 8 bases between the two germline ends. The DNA for the CDR3 is TGTGCCAGCAGTTTACCCGGAGGCTACAATGAGCAGTTCTTC. It specifies CASSLPGGYNEQFF.

The gene calls are TRBV7-6 and TRBJ2-5; 8 bases are shared with TRBD2. The germline V gene encodes CDR1 SGHVS and CDR2 FNYEAQ. V was clipped by 3 bases and J by 0 bases; unmatched bases: 15. The CDR3 has 19 residues. CDR3 nucleotide sequence: TGTGCCAGCAGCTTTGCCGAAGCGGGAGAGTTGGGGTACCAAGAGACCCAGTACTTC. Its protein is CASSFAEAGELGYQETQYF.

The V call is TRBV28, the J call TRBJ2-7, with a weak D call TRBD2 (5 bases). The CDR3 loop spans 16 amino acids. V lost 5 bases and J lost 6, with 23 bases in between. The germline gives CDR1 MDHEN, CDR2 SYDVKM. CDR3 residues: CASSIPPGSEGGEQYF. As DNA, the CDR3 is TGTGCCAGCAGTATCCCCCCGGGTTCCGAGGGCGGCGAGCAGTACTTC. Variable domain in full (rest from reference TRBV28 and TRBJ2-7): DVKVTQSSRYLVKRTGEKVFLECVQDMDHENMFWYRQDPGLGLRLIYFSYDVKMKEKGDIPEGYSVSREKKERFSLILESASTNQTSMYLCASSIPPGSEGGEQYFGPGTRLTVT.

The chain links TRBV2 to TRBJ2-2; D perhaps matches TRBD1 (6 bases). The CDR3 has 16 amino acids. CDR1 and CDR2 (germline): SNHLY, FYNNEI. Trimming stripped 5 bases from V and 1 base from J, with 14 bases between. In nucleotides, the CDR3 is TGTGCCAGCAGTCTTACCGGGACATGGAACACCGGGGAGCTGTTTTTT. It translates to CASSLTGTWNTGELFF.

This clone was observed a few times. The chain recombines TRBV18 with TRBJ1-1; 7 nucleotides agree with TRBD1. Per germline, CDR1 KGHSH and CDR2 LQKENI. This CDR3 has 14 amino acids. The V segment lost 4 bases and the J segment 5 bases; nucleotides outside the gene matches: 7. The CDR3 region is CASSQGQRGTEAFF. CDR3 in DNA: TGTGCCAGCTCACAGGGACAGAGGGGAACTGAAGCTTTCTTT.

This chain joins TRBV5-1 and TRBJ2-1; TRBD2 matches at 8 bases. This CDR3 comprises 17 residues. Germline V CDR1 and CDR2: SGHRS, YFSETQ. V gave up 2 bases and J gave up 0 bases; unmatched junction bases: 7. The CDR3 nucleotides are TGCGCCAGCAGCTTAGGAGCGGGAGTTTTCTCCTACAATGAGCAGTTCTTC. Translated, it gives CASSLGAGVFSYNEQFF.

The chain employs TRBV7-2 and TRBJ1-2, with D unclear. The CDR3 consists of 12 residues. Trimming took 5 bases from V and 7 from J, leaving 11 bases between them. Germline V gives CDR1 SGHTA, CDR2 FQGNSA. The CDR3 sequence: CASSSGWAGYTF. CDR3 in DNA: TGTGCCAGCAGCAGCGGGTGGGCTGGCTACACCTTC.

V gene TRBV4-1 combines with J gene TRBJ1-2; 9 bases align to TRBD1. CDR1 is MGHRA, CDR2 YSYEKL, per germline. This CDR3 contains 14 residues. V trimming: 4 bases; J trimming: 5 bases; junction bases outside the gene matches: 5. CDR3 residues: CASSPGQGPYGYTF. CDR3 nucleotides: TGCGCCAGCAGCCCCGGACAGGGGCCTTATGGCTACACCTTC.

V and J are TRBV5-6 and TRBJ2-1; TRBD2 matches 11 bases. Germline V gene data show CDR1 as SGHDT and CDR2 as YYEEEE. CDR3 length: 15 amino acids. Unmatched junction bases numbered 3, after V lost 4 bases and J lost 3 bases. CDR3 sequence (DNA): TGTGCCAGCAGCCGACTAGCGGGACTCTACAATGAGCAGTTCTTC. Its translation: CASSRLAGLYNEQFF.

The chain employs TRBV5-1 and TRBJ2-3; TRBD1 matches at 8 bases. This CDR3 comprises 12 residues. The germline V gene encodes CDR1 SGHRS and CDR2 YFSETQ. As DNA, the CDR3 is TGCGCTACCAGGGGGCCGGGAGATACGCAGTATTTT. Translated, it gives CATRGPGDTQYF. Together with reference TRBV5-1 and TRBJ2-3, the CDR3 gives the full variable domain: KAGVTQTPRYLIKTRGQQVTLSCSPISGHRSVSWYQQTPGQGLQFLFEYFSETQRNKGNFPGRFSGRQFSNSRSEMNVSTLELGDSALYLCATRGPGDTQYFGPGTRLTVL.

This clone was found a few times. This sequence joins TRBV4-2 and TRBJ1-2, with a weak D call TRBD1 (5 bases). The CDR3 runs 15 residues. CDR1 is LGHNA and CDR2 is YNFKEQ in the germline V gene. The V end lost 0 bases, the J end lost 5 bases, and 13 bases lay between the germline ends. CDR3: CASSQDQGAGYGYTF. CDR3 coding DNA: TGTGCCAGCAGCCAAGATCAAGGGGCTGGATATGGCTACACCTTC.

The chain is built from TRBV18 and TRBJ2-5, with D possibly being TRBD1 (6 bases). This CDR3 has 15 residues. The germline CDR1 and CDR2 sequences are KGHSH and LQKENI. V was trimmed by 3 bases and J by 3 bases, leaving 14 bases between them. For the CDR3, the DNA is TGTGCCAGCTCACCTTACAGGGCTTCTGAAGAGACCCAGTACTTC. Protein product: CASSPYRASEETQYF.

The rearrangement uses TRBV3-1 (or the pseudogene TRBV3-2) and TRBJ2-6, with D perhaps TRBD2 (5 bases). The CDR3 spans 15 residues. CDR1 and CDR2 (germline): LGHDT, YNNKEL (reference sequence). The germline V and J ends were trimmed by 4 bases and 0 bases, with 7 bases remaining between them. In DNA form, the CDR3 reads TGTGCCAGCAGCCTAGGGAGCTCTGGGGCCAACGTCCTGACTTTC. The encoded protein is CASSLGSSGANVLTF.

V gene TRBV5-6 combines with J gene TRBJ2-5, with D perhaps TRBD2 (5 bases). Germline V gene data show CDR1 as SGHDT and CDR2 as YYEEEE. The length of the CDR3 is 15 residues. Deletions cut 2 bases from V and 3 bases from J, with 14 bases between. The CDR3 nucleotides read TGTGCCAGCAGCTTTTCTCGTCGGGGAAAAGAGACCCAGTACTTC. Translating gives CASSFSRRGKETQYF.

The chain links TRBV7-3 to TRBJ2-7; tentatively, D is TRBD1 (6 bases). Germline V lookup: CDR1 SGHTA, CDR2 FQGTGA. With 8 bases removed from V and 2 bases from J, the gap between germline ends came to 16 bases. This CDR3 contains 14 residues. CDR3 amino acids: CASSVGANAYEQYF. CDR3 coding DNA: TGTGCCAGCTCTGTGGGGGCGAACGCCTACGAGCAGTACTTC.

The CDR3 DNA follows: TGTGCCATCAGTAACCGGGACAGGGCCACTGAAGCTTTCTTT. Its protein product is CAISNRDRATEAFF. The V call is TRBV10-3, the J call TRBJ1-1; 9 nucleotides match TRBD1. J gave up 4 bases and V 5 bases, and 5 bases lay outside the gene matches. The CDR3 is 14 residues long. The germline CDR1 and CDR2 sequences are ENHRY and SYGVKD.

The chain has TRBV4-2 and TRBJ1-5, with 10 bases matching TRBD1. J gave up 3 bases and V 3 bases, and 17 bases lay outside the gene matches. The germline CDR1 and CDR2 sequences are LGHNA and YNFKEQ. This CDR3 comprises 20 residues. CDR3 sequence (DNA): TGTGCCAGCAGCCACGGCACCGGGACAGGGGATTCTAGGAACAATCAGCCCCAGCATTTT. Translation gives CASSHGTGTGDSRNNQPQHF.

This chain uses TRBV27 with TRBJ1-1; 8 nucleotides agree with TRBD1. CDR3 size: 14 residues. J gave up 1 base and V 5 bases, and 3 bases lay outside the gene matches. The germline gives CDR1 MNHEY, CDR2 SMNVEV (reference sequence). For the CDR3, the DNA is TGTGCCAGCAGTCCGGGACAGGAGAACACTGAAGCTTTCTTT. It translates to CASSPGQENTEAFF.

The chain combines TRBV7-7 with TRBJ2-7, with TRBD2 as a possible D gene (6 bases). The CDR3 consists of 15 residues. V lost 2 bases to trimming and J lost 2 bases, with 13 bases between them. In germline, CDR1 is SSHAT, CDR2 FNYEAQ (reference sequence). Here the CDR3 DNA reads TGTGCCAGCAGCTTACTAGGGGAGGCGGCCTACGAGCAGTACTTC. Translating it yields CASSLLGEAAYEQYF.

This clone was counted between two and nine times. The rearrangement joins TRBV7-6 to TRBJ2-7, with 10 bases fitting TRBD2. The CDR3 is 15 amino acids. Germline V lookup: CDR1 SGHVS, CDR2 FNYEAQ. J was trimmed by 5 bases and V by 5 bases; bases with no gene match: 9. The CDR3 DNA reads TGTGCCAGCAGCCCCATGGGCCTAGCGGGAGACGAGCAGTACTTC. Translating it yields CASSPMGLAGDEQYF.

The chain is built from TRBV10-3 and TRBJ2-3; D is unresolved. The V gene lost 4 bases and the J gene lost 1 base, with 3 bases spanning the gap. This CDR3 comprises 12 residues. The V gene's germline CDR1 is ENHRY and CDR2 SYGVKD. Here the CDR3 reads CAISGGTDTQYF. The CDR3, as DNA: TGTGCCATCAGTGGAGGCACAGATACGCAGTATTTT.

The chain employs TRBV11-2 and TRBJ1-2; the D gene is possibly TRBD1 (6 bases). The germline gives CDR1 SGHAT, CDR2 FQNNGV. With 5 bases removed from V and 6 bases from J, the gap between germline ends came to 10 bases. The CDR3 spans 12 residues. Written as DNA, the CDR3 is TGTGCCAGCAGCCAGGACAGAAATGGCTACACCTTC. Translation: CASSQDRNGYTF. Based on the CDR3 plus reference TRBV11-2 and TRBJ1-2, the full variable domain is EAGVAQSPRYKIIEKRQSVAFWCNPISGHATLYWYQQILGQGPKLLIQFQNNGVVDDSQLPKDRFSAERLKGVDSTLKIQPAKLEDSAVYLCASSQDRNGYTFGSGTRLTVV.

The chain has TRBV7-2 and TRBJ2-1; D is unresolved. This CDR3 has 14 residues. CDR1 SGHTA and CDR2 FQGNSA come from the germline V gene. V lost 2 bases, J lost 4 bases, and 9 bases lay in between. The CDR3 is CASSLSPQYNEQFF. In DNA form, the CDR3 reads TGTGCCAGCAGCTTATCTCCCCAGTACAATGAGCAGTTCTTC. The complete variable domain, with remaining parts taken from reference TRBV7-2 and TRBJ2-1, reads GAGVSQSPSNKVTEKGKDVELRCDPISGHTALYWYRQSLGQGLEFLIYFQGNSAPDKSGLPSDRFSAERTGGSVSTLTIQRTQQEDSAVYLCASSLSPQYNEQFFGPGTRLTVL.

This sequence joins TRBV15 and TRBJ1-1, with 10 bases lining up with TRBD1. Per germline, CDR1 LNHNV and CDR2 YYDKDF (reference sequence). V lost 3 bases and J lost 5; bases outside the gene matches: 6. The CDR3 covers 15 residues. The CDR3 nucleotides are TGTGCCACCAGCAGGGGACAGGGGCGGTGGACTGAAGCTTTCTTT. Its protein is CATSRGQGRWTEAFF.